The 9 T cell receptor beta chains in this list originate from one sample, sequenced in a study of blood T cell repertoires in COVID-19. The assay was immunoSEQ multiplex PCR, and TCRdb's table has in-frame clones only and misses some. Of approximately 350,000 clones in the sample, around 82% were seen once. The sequencing sample was made of peripheral blood. Receptor source: a man younger than 45 with active or convalescent COVID-19.

The V gene is TRBV3-1 (or the pseudogene TRBV3-2), the J gene TRBJ2-1; 8 bases are a match to TRBD2. The CDR3 has 15 residues. Trimming removed 4 bases from V and 7 bases from J; junction bases left unmatched: 9. Germline V CDR1 and CDR2: LGHDT, YNNKEL (reference sequence). This CDR3 reads CASSPSAGVGNEQFF. The CDR3 nucleotides read TGTGCCAGCAGCCCTTCAGCGGGGGTCGGGAATGAGCAGTTCTTC.

This chain joins TRBV29-1 and TRBJ2-6; 10 bases fit TRBD2. This CDR3 spans 20 amino acids. Germline V gene data show CDR1 as SQVTM and CDR2 as ANQGSEA. Germline trimming cut 5 bases from V and 0 bases from J; bases unmatched to any gene: 16. The CDR3 region is CSVPSSPPSGSPSGANVLTF. The DNA of the CDR3 is TGCAGCGTTCCTAGCAGCCCCCCTAGCGGGAGCCCCTCTGGGGCCAACGTCCTGACTTTC. Using reference TRBV29-1 and TRBJ2-6 for the parts outside the CDR3, the full variable domain is SAVISQKPSRDICQRGTSLTIQCQVDSQVTMMFWYRQQPGQSLTLIATANQGSEATYESGFVIDKFPISRPNLTFSTLTVSNMSPEDSSIYLCSVPSSPPSGSPSGANVLTFGAGSRLTVL.

J is TRBJ2-1 and V is TRBV7-2, with 10 bases fitting TRBD2. Per the germline V gene, CDR1 is SGHTA and CDR2 is FQGNSA. V was clipped by 6 bases and J by 5 bases; unmatched bases: 7. The CDR3 sequence is 15 residues long. The CDR3 DNA is TGTGCCAGCAGAGGTCTAGCGGGGGCTAACAATGAGCAGTTCTTC. This encodes CASRGLAGANNEQFF.

Worth noting for this clone: Other DNA sequences in the same sample also yield this CDR3. The rearrangement uses TRBV30 and TRBJ2-7; unclear D gene. V lost 0 bases, J lost 3 bases, and 9 bases lay in between. CDR3 length: 13 amino acids. CDR1 is GTSNPN and CDR2 is SVGIG in the germline V gene (reference sequence). The CDR3 DNA reads as TGTGCCTGGAGTGTCTCTCTGTACTACGAGCAGTACTTC. Translated: CAWSVSLYYEQYF.

A few counts support this clone. V and J are TRBV29-1 and TRBJ1-2, with D possibly being TRBD1 (6 bases). The germline gives CDR1 SQVTM, CDR2 ANQGSEA. The CDR3 spans 13 residues. V lost 2 bases, J lost 2 bases, and 9 bases lay in between. The chain's CDR3 is CSVETGTNYGYTF. For the CDR3, the DNA is TGCAGCGTTGAAACAGGGACAAACTATGGCTACACCTTC.

This clone is a singleton in its sample. The chain couples TRBV10-3 to TRBJ1-1; D may be TRBD1 (6 bases). V was shortened by 4 bases and J by 1 base, with 10 bases between the two germline ends. Germline V gene lookup returns CDR1 ENHRY and CDR2 SYGVKD. This CDR3 has 14 residues. The CDR3 region is CAISGGGRNTEAFF. DNA of the CDR3: TGTGCCATCAGTGGAGGGGGTAGGAACACTGAAGCTTTCTTT.

The chain has TRBV29-1 and TRBJ1-2; the D is unclear. Germline V CDR1 and CDR2: SQVTM, ANQGSEA. The CDR3 contains 12 residues. Trimming pared 5 bases from V and 6 bases from J, leaving 13 bases between. The DNA for the CDR3 is TGCAGCGTTTCGGAGGGATCAGATGGCTACACCTTC. Translating gives CSVSEGSDGYTF.

This chain connects TRBV7-2 to TRBJ2-1; 11 nucleotides align to TRBD2. Germline V gene sequence: CDR1 SGHTA, CDR2 FQGNSA. This CDR3 is 17 amino acids long. V lost 4 bases and J lost 3; bases outside the gene matches: 8. CDR3 amino acids: CASSSRLAGRNYNEQFF. The CDR3 DNA reads as TGTGCCAGCAGCTCCCGACTAGCGGGACGGAACTACAATGAGCAGTTCTTC. The full variable domain, its missing parts supplied by reference TRBV7-2 and TRBJ2-1, is GAGVSQSPSNKVTEKGKDVELRCDPISGHTALYWYRQSLGQGLEFLIYFQGNSAPDKSGLPSDRFSAERTGGSVSTLTIQRTQQEDSAVYLCASSSRLAGRNYNEQFFGPGTRLTVL.

The V call is TRBV28, the J call TRBJ2-7; D uncertain. Trimming stripped 6 bases from V and 1 base from J, with 22 bases between. Germline-derived CDR1 and CDR2 are MDHEN and SYDVKM. This CDR3 has 17 residues. CDR3 protein: CASSPWPGPLVSYEQYF. The CDR3 DNA reads as TGTGCCAGCAGCCCATGGCCAGGCCCTCTCGTTTCCTACGAGCAGTACTTC.